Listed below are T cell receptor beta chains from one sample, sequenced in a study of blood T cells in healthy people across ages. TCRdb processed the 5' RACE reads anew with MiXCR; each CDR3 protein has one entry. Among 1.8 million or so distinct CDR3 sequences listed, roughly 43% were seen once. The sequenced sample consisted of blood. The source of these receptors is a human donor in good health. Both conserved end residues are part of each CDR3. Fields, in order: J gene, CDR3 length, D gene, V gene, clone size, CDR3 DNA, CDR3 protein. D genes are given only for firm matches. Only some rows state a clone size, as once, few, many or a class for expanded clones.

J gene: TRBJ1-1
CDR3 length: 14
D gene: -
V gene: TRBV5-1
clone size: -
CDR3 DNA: TGCGCCAGCAGCATCCCCGGACCGGGCAGTGAAGCTTTCTTT
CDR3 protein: CASSIPGPGSEAFF

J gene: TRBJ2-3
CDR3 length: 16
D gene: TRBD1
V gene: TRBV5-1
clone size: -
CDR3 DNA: TGCGCCAGCAGCTTCGGACAGGGAGCGATCGCAGATACGCAGTATTTT
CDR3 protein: CASSFGQGAIADTQYF

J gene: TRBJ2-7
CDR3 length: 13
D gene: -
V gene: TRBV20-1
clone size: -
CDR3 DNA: TGCAGTGCAGGGGACGGGGTGGCCTACGAGCAGTACTTC
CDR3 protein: CSAGDGVAYEQYF

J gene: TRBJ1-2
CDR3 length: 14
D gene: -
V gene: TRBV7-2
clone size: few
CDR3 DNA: TGTGCCAGCAGCTTAGGGGCCCATAGACATGGCTACACCTTC
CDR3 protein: CASSLGAHRHGYTF

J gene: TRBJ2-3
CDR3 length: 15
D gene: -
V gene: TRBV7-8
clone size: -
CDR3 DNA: TGTGCCAGCAGCCCCCCTGAAGGTGTTGGGGATACGCAGTATTTT
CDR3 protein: CASSPPEGVGDTQYF

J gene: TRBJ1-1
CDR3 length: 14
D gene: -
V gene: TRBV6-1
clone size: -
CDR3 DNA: TGTGCCAGCAGTTCCCCCCCGAGGGACACTGAAGCTTTCTTT
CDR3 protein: CASSSPPRDTEAFF

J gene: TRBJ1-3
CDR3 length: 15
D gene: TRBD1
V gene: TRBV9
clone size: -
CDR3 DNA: TGTGCCAGCAGCGCGGACAGGGCCACTGGAAACACCATATATTTT
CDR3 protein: CASSADRATGNTIYF

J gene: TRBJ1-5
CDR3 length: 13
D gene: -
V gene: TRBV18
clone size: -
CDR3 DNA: TGTGCCAGCCCACCAGGCCTCTCGGAGCCCCAGCATTTT
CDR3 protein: CASPPGLSEPQHF

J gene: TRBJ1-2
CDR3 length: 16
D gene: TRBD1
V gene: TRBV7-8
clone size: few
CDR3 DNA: TGTGCCAGCAGCCCTTCACAGGGGCTAAATTTTTATGGCTACACCTTC
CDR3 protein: CASSPSQGLNFYGYTF

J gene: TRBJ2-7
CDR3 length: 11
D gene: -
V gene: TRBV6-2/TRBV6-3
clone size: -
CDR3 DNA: TGTGCCAGCAATCGAAAAGACGTTCAGTACTTC
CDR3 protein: CASNRKDVQYF

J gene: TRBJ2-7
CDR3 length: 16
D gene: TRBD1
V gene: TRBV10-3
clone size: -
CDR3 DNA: TGTGCCATCAGTGAGGGTTTGGCAGGGGGCAGGTACGAGCAGTACTTC
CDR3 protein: CAISEGLAGGRYEQYF

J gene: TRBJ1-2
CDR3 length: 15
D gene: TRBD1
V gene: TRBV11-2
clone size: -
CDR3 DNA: TGTGCCAGCAGCGCTACCGGGACAGCATATTATGGCTACACCTTC
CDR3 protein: CASSATGTAYYGYTF

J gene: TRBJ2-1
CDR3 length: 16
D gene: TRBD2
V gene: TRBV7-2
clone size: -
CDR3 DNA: TGTGCCAGCAGCTTAGCCTGGTCGGGGGGTAACAATGAGCAGTTCTTC
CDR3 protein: CASSLAWSGGNNEQFF

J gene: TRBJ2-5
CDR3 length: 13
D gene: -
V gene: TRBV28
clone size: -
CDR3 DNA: TGTGCCAGCGCCCAGGGGCTCCCGAGGACCCAGTACTTC
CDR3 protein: CASAQGLPRTQYF

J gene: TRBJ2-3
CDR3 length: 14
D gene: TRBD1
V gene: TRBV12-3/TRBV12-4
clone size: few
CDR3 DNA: TGTGCCAGCAGTCCAACAGGGGTGAGCGATACGCAGTATTTT
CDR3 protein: CASSPTGVSDTQYF

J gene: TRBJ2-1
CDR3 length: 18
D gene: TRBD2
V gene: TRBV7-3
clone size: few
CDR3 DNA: TGTGCCAGCAGCTTGGGGCTAGCGGGGGGGCCGGGTAGTTATGAGCAGTTCTTC
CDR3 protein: CASSLGLAGGPGSYEQFF

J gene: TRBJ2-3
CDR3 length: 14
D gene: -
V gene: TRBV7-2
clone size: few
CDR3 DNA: TGTGCCAGCAGCTTGAGGTCTGACACAGGTACGCAGTATTTT
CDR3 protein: CASSLRSDTGTQYF

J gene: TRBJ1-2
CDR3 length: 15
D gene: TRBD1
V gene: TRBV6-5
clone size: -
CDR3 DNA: TGTGCCAGCAGGACCGGATGGGACAGGGTCTATGGCTACACCTTC
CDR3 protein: CASRTGWDRVYGYTF

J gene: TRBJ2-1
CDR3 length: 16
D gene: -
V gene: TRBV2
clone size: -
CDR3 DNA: TGTGCCAGCAGTGAACGGGCCGCAAGCTCCTACAATGAGCAGTTCTTC
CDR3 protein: CASSERAASSYNEQFF

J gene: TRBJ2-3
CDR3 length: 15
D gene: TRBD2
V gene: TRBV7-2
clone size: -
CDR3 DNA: TGTGCCAGCAGCAAACGAGCGGGGAACACAGATACGCAGTATTTT
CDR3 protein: CASSKRAGNTDTQYF

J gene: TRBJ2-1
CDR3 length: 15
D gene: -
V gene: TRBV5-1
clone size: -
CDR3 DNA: TGCGCCAGCAGCTTGACAGAATTCTCCTACAATGAGCAGTTCTTC
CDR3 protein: CASSLTEFSYNEQFF

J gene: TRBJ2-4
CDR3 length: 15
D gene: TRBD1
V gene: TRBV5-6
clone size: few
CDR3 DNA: TGTGCCAGCAGCCCTGAATCGGGACAGGGGAACATTCAGTACTTC
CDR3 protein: CASSPESGQGNIQYF

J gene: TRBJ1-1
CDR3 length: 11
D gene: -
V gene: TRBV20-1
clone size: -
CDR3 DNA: TGCAGTGGTCGGTTTAGCGCTGAAGCTTTCTTT
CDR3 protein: CSGRFSAEAFF

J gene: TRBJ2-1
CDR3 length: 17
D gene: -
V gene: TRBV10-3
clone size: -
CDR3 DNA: TGTGCCATCAGTGATTATACGGGACTGGGGGCCCACTACGAGCAGTTCTTC
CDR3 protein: CAISDYTGLGAHYEQFF

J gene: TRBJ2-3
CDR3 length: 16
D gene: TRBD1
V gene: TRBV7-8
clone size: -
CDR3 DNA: TGTGCCAGCAGCCAAAAGTCGGGACAGAGCACAGATACGCAGTATTTT
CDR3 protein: CASSQKSGQSTDTQYF

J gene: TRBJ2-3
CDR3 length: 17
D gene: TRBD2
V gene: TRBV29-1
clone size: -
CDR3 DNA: TGCAGCGTCGGGAGACTAGCGGGGGGGCTCAGGTCAGATACGCAGTATTTT
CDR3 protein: CSVGRLAGGLRSDTQYF

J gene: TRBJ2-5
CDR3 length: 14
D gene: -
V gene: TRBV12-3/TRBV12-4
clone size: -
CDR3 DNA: TGTGCCAGCAGTTTAGGGGCGGGGAAGAGGACCCAGTACTTC
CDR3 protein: CASSLGAGKRTQYF

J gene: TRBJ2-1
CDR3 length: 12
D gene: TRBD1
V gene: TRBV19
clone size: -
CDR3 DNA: TGTGCCAGTAGTACACAGGGGGGAGAGCAGTTCTTC
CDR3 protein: CASSTQGGEQFF

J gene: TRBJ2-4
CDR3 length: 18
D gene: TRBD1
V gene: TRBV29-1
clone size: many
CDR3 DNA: TGCAGCGTTGTAGAGACAGGGGGCGAGGGCAGTGCCAAAAACATTCAGTACTTC
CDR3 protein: CSVVETGGEGSAKNIQYF

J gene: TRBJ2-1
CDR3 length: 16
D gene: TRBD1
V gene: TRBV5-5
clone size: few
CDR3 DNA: TGTGCCAGCAGCCCGGCGGGACAGGGGTTTGGGGATGAGCAGTTCTTC
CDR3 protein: CASSPAGQGFGDEQFF

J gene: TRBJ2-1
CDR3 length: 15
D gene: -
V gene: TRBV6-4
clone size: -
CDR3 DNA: TGTGCCAGCAGTGACTCTGAGGGGTCTAGCAATGAGCAGTTCTTC
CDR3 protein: CASSDSEGSSNEQFF

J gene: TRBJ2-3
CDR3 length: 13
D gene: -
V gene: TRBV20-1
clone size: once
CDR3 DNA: TGCAGTGCTATCTGGACGGGCACAGATACGCAGTATTTT
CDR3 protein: CSAIWTGTDTQYF

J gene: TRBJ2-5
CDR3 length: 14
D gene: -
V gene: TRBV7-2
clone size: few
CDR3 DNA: TGTGCCAGCAGCTCCGAGCGGTTCCAAGAGACCCAGTACTTC
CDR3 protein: CASSSERFQETQYF

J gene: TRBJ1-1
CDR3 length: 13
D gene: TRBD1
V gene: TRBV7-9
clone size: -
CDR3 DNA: TGTGCCAGCAGCTCGGACAGGCGGACTGAAGCTTTCTTT
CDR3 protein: CASSSDRRTEAFF

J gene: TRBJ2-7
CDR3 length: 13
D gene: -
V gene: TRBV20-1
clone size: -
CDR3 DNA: TGCAGTGCTCGACGGGACGCCACCAACGAGCAGTACTTC
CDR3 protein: CSARRDATNEQYF

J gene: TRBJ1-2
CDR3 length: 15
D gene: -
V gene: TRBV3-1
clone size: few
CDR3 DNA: TGTGCCAGCAGCCAAGGGAGACAGAACATCTATGGCTACACCTTC
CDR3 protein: CASSQGRQNIYGYTF

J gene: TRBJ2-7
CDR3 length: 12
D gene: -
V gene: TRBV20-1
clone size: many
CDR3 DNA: TGCAGTGCTGGACGGTCCTCCTACGAGCAGTACTTC
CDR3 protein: CSAGRSSYEQYF

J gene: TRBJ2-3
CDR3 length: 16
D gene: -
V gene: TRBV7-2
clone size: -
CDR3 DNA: TGTGCCAGCAGCTTAGGACCCAGTGTGAGCACAGATACGCAGTATTTT
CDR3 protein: CASSLGPSVSTDTQYF

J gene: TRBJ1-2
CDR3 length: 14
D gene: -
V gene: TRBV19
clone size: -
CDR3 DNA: TGTGCCAGTAGTATGGCCGGCCTAAATGGTGGCTACACCTTC
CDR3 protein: CASSMAGLNGGYTF

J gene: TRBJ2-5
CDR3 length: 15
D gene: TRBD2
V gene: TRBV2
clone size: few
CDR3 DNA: TGTGCCAGCAGACCAGAAGCGGGGCCTCAAGAGACCCAGTACTTC
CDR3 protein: CASRPEAGPQETQYF

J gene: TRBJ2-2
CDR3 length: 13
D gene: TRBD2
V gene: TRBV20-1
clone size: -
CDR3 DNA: TGCAGTGCTAGGGGAGGGATCGGCGGGGAGCTGTTTTTT
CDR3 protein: CSARGGIGGELFF

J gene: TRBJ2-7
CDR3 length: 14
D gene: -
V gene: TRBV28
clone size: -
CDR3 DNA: TGTGCCAGCAGCCCCCCCGGGGAGGCCTACGAGCAGTACTTC
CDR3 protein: CASSPPGEAYEQYF

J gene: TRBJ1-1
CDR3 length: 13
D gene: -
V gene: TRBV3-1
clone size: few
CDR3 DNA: TGTGCCAGCAGCCAAGATACGGGAGCCGAAGCTTTCTTT
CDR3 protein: CASSQDTGAEAFF

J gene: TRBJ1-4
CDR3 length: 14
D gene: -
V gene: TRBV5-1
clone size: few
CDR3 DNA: TGCGCCAGCAGCTTGGTACAGGGCGGGGAAAAACTGTTTTTT
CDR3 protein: CASSLVQGGEKLFF

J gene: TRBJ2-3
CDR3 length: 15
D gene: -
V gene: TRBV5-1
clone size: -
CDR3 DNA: TGCGCCAGCAGCTTCAGGGGGACTAGTGGAGATACGCAGTATTTT
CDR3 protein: CASSFRGTSGDTQYF

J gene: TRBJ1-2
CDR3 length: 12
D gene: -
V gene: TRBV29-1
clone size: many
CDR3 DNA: TGCAGCGTAATGGCCGACTACTATGGCTACACCTTC
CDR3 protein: CSVMADYYGYTF

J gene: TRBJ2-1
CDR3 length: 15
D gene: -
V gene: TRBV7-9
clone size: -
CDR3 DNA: TGTGCCAGCAGCTTAGTCCGGGCTAACCACAATGAGCAGTTCTTC
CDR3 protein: CASSLVRANHNEQFF

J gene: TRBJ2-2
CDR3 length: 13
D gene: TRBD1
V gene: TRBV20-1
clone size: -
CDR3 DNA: TGCAGTGCCCAAGACAGGGGAACCGGGGAGCTGTTTTTT
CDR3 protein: CSAQDRGTGELFF

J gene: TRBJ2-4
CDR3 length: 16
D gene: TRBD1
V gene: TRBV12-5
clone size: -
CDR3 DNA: TGTGCTAGTGGTTTGGCACCAGGGGGTGATAGAAACATTCAGTACTTC
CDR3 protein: CASGLAPGGDRNIQYF

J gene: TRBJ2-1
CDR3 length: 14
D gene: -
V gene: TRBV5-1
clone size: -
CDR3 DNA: TGCGCCAGCAAGTTGACAGAACCCTTCAATGAGCAGTTCTTC
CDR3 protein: CASKLTEPFNEQFF